This T cell receptor (beta chain) was recovered during a study of blood T cell repertoires in COVID-19. Per the original data handling: Amplification with reference gene primers provided the estimates of nucleated cell counts. Assay: immunoSEQ multiplex PCR; the TCRdb copy retains only in-frame clones and omits some. The V and J calls and the clone size are those of that table, but D and trimming were determined from the DNA. The table lists approximately 75,000 clones, about 89% of them singletons. The germline V gene has CDR1 MNHEY and CDR2 SMNVEV (reference sequence). The CDR3 spans 15 residues. The V end was cut by 6 bases, the J end by 5 bases, with 17 bases between.

This TCR came from a man between 60 and 75 years old with acute or convalescent COVID-19. J is TRBJ1-5 and V is TRBV27, with D perhaps TRBD1 (6 bases). The specimen sequenced was peripheral blood. CDR3 loop: CASRGGQGPYQPQHF. CDR3 bases: TGTGCCAGCAGGGGGGGGCAGGGACCGTATCAGCCCCAGCATTTT.